What follows are 32 T cell receptor beta chains derived from one specimen sequenced in a study of blood T cell repertoires in COVID-19. Some clones are missing from TCRdb's copy, which holds only in-frame ones; the method was immunoSEQ multiplex PCR. This sample has tens of thousands of clones; roughly 80% occur once, and the top ten carry roughly 15%. Sequenced sample: peripheral blood. These receptors all stem from a man aged 45-65 years with active or convalescent COVID-19.

The V and J genes are TRBV10-3 and TRBJ1-1; D might be TRBD1 (6 bases). This CDR3 region has 15 residues. CDR1 is ENHRY and CDR2 is SYGVKD in the germline V gene. With 6 bases removed from V and 4 bases from J, the gap between germline ends came to 18 bases. In DNA, the CDR3 is TGTGCCATCAGCGACCAAACGCAGGGGTTCACTGAAGCTTTCTTT. This sequence encodes CAISDQTQGFTEAFF.

This rearrangement joins TRBV18 to TRBJ2-7, with 7 bases identical to TRBD1. Germline V gene lookup returns CDR1 KGHSH and CDR2 LQKENI. V lost 3 bases to trimming and J lost 3 bases; unmatched junction nucleotides: 5. The CDR3 consists of 14 residues. The DNA for the CDR3 is TGTGCCAGCTCACCTGGGGACAGTTACTACGAGCAGTACTTC. Its protein is CASSPGDSYYEQYF.

The V call is TRBV10-3, the J call TRBJ2-7; D gene ambiguous. Germline V CDR1 and CDR2: ENHRY, SYGVKD. V was cut by 4 bases and J by 2 bases, with 3 bases left in between. The CDR3 runs to 11 residues. CDR3 bases: TGTGCCATCAGTGCAACCTACGAGCAGTACTTC. Protein sequence: CAISATYEQYF.

The V and J genes are TRBV5-6 and TRBJ2-1; tentative D call: TRBD1 (6 bases). The CDR3 has 15 amino acids. Germline values: CDR1 SGHDT, CDR2 YYEEEE. The V end was cut by 2 bases, the J end by 7 bases, with 16 bases between. CDR3 coding DNA: TGTGCCAGCAGCTTCCCGGGACAAGGGGGTAATGAGCAGTTCTTC. Amino acid sequence: CASSFPGQGGNEQFF. Together with reference TRBV5-6 and TRBJ2-1, the CDR3 gives the full variable domain: DAGVTQSPTHLIKTRGQQVTLRCSPKSGHDTVSWYQQALGQGPQFIFQYYEEEERQRGNFPDRFSGHQFPNYSSELNVNALLLGDSALYLCASSFPGQGGNEQFFGPGTRLTVL.

This clone was picked up a small number of times. This rearrangement joins TRBV12-3 or TRBV12-4 to TRBJ1-5; D may be TRBD1 (5 bases). V lost 6 bases and J lost 12, with 15 bases in between. The CDR3 is made up of 12 amino acids. The CDR3 loop reads CASSLSGTLQHF. CDR3 sequence (DNA): TGTGCCAGCAGCCTATCTGGGACTCTCCAGCATTTT.

The chain couples TRBV6-6 to TRBJ2-7, with 9 bases aligning to TRBD1. The trim removed 5 bases at V and 0 bases at J, leaving 5 bases unmatched. Germline-derived CDR1 and CDR2 are MNHNY and SVGAGI (reference sequence). This CDR3 region has 15 residues. The CDR3 region is CASSRGQGFSYEQYF. As DNA, the CDR3 is TGTGCCAGCAGTAGGGGACAGGGTTTCTCCTACGAGCAGTACTTC.

In its sample, this clone was seen a few times. CDR3 loop: CASSVRGHGSSGNTIYF. CDR3 DNA: TGTGCCAGCAGCGTAAGGGGACACGGAAGCTCTGGAAACACCATATATTTT. The chain recombines TRBV9 with TRBJ1-3; tentative D call: TRBD1 (6 bases). The CDR3 runs to 17 residues. CDR1 and CDR2 from the germline V gene are SGDLS and YYNGEE. V lost 1 base and J lost 0, with 14 bases in between.

The chain is built from TRBV3-1 (or the pseudogene TRBV3-2) and TRBJ2-5; the match to TRBD2 covers 10 bases. This CDR3 is built from 15 residues. Trimming removed 4 bases from V and 3 bases from J; junction bases left unmatched: 5. Germline V CDR1 and CDR2: LGHDT, YNNKEL (reference sequence). The CDR3 sequence: CASSRAGGREETQYF. The CDR3 coding sequence is TGTGCCAGCAGCCGAGCGGGGGGGCGAGAAGAGACCCAGTACTTC.

The V gene is TRBV2, the J gene TRBJ1-3, with D perhaps TRBD1 (5 bases). Germline V gene lookup returns CDR1 SNHLY and CDR2 FYNNEI. Between the trimmed V and J ends, which lost 4 bases and 0 bases, there was a span of 10 bases. The CDR3 loop spans 15 amino acids. The CDR3 bases are TGTGCCAGCAGTGCGGGACTGCCCTCTGGAAACACCATATATTTT. Translation gives CASSAGLPSGNTIYF.

This chain joins TRBV11-3 and TRBJ1-3; D ambiguous. Germline V lookup: CDR1 SGHNT, CDR2 YENEEA. Trimming pared 5 bases from V and 5 bases from J, leaving 10 bases between. There are 13 residues in the CDR3. CDR3 coding DNA: TGTGCCAGCAGCCCCAACAAGAGAAACACCATATATTTT. Residues: CASSPNKRNTIYF.

The rearrangement uses TRBV11-2 and TRBJ2-7, with TRBD1 identical over 9 bases. The CDR3 runs to 13 residues. V lost 5 bases, J lost 6 bases, and 5 bases stayed unmatched. Germline CDR1 SGHAT, CDR2 FQNNGV. The CDR3 DNA sequence: TGTGCCAGCAGCATACAGGGGGCGACCGAGCAGTACTTC. This gives the protein CASSIQGATEQYF. Using reference TRBV11-2 and TRBJ2-7 for the parts outside the CDR3, the full variable domain is EAGVAQSPRYKIIEKRQSVAFWCNPISGHATLYWYQQILGQGPKLLIQFQNNGVVDDSQLPKDRFSAERLKGVDSTLKIQPAKLEDSAVYLCASSIQGATEQYFGPGTRLTVT.

This clone was found once. The chain has TRBV24-1 and TRBJ1-2; D perhaps matches TRBD1 (5 bases). Germline CDR1 KGHDR, CDR2 SFDVKD. The CDR3 spans 18 residues. V was cut by 3 bases and J by 2 bases, with 21 bases left in between. The CDR3 sequence: CATSDRQWGKLGNYGYTF. In nucleotides, the CDR3 is TGTGCCACCAGTGATCGACAGTGGGGAAAGCTAGGGAACTATGGCTACACCTTC.

The V call is TRBV4-1, the J call TRBJ2-1, with 13 bases fitting TRBD2. V lost 1 base, J lost 8 bases, and 2 bases stayed unmatched. CDR1 MGHRA and CDR2 YSYEKL come from the germline V gene. The length of the CDR3 is 15 residues. As DNA, the CDR3 is TGCGCCAGCAGCCAAGGACTAGCGGGGGGTGATGAGCAGTTCTTC. It translates to CASSQGLAGGDEQFF.

This chain uses TRBV6-5 with TRBJ1-3; a weak D match, TRBD1 (6 bases). Germline CDR1 MNHEY, CDR2 SVGAGI. This CDR3 contains 14 residues. V lost 5 bases to trimming and J lost 0 bases, with 8 bases between them. The CDR3, as DNA: TGTGCCAGCAGTAAACAGGGCTCTGGAAACACCATATATTTT. It specifies CASSKQGSGNTIYF.

The chain links TRBV27 to TRBJ1-1; D is unclear. The V gene lost 4 bases and the J gene lost 0 bases, with 21 bases spanning the gap. The CDR3 has 18 residues. Germline loops: CDR1 MNHEY, CDR2 SMNVEV (reference sequence). The CDR3: CASSSRRWAEQMNTEAFF. The CDR3, as DNA: TGTGCCAGCAGTTCCCGCCGGTGGGCAGAACAAATGAACACTGAAGCTTTCTTT.

The V and J genes are TRBV2 and TRBJ1-5, with a tentative D call TRBD1 (5 bases). Germline lookup yields CDR1 SNHLY and CDR2 FYNNEI. CDR3 length: 16 residues. V dropped 4 bases and J dropped 0 bases, with 13 bases sitting between them. As DNA, the CDR3 is TGTGCCAGCAGTGCTAAACCCCAGGGTAGCAATCAGCCCCAGCATTTT. Protein sequence: CASSAKPQGSNQPQHF. Variable domain in full (rest from reference TRBV2 and TRBJ1-5): EPEVTQTPSHQVTQMGQEVILRCVPISNHLYFYWYRQILGQKVEFLVSFYNNEISEKSEIFDDQFSVERPDGSNFTLKIRSTKLEDSAMYFCASSAKPQGSNQPQHFGDGTRLSIL.

This chain links TRBV5-1 with TRBJ2-3, with D perhaps matching TRBD2 (6 bases). Per the germline V gene, CDR1 is SGHRS and CDR2 is YFSETQ. This CDR3 has 16 amino acids. V lost 1 base to trimming and J lost 0 bases, with 12 bases between them. The CDR3 loop is CASSLSLRGSTDTQYF. Here the CDR3 DNA reads TGCGCCAGCAGCTTGTCGCTGCGGGGAAGCACAGATACGCAGTATTTT.

The V call is TRBV7-6, the J call TRBJ1-3; 7 bases map to TRBD1. The V gene's germline CDR1 is SGHVS and CDR2 FNYEAQ. Trimming cost V 3 bases and J 4 bases; bases outside gene matches: 9. CDR3 size: 16 residues. CDR3 loop: CASSLRTGGLGNTIYF. CDR3 DNA: TGTGCCAGCAGCTTGCGGACAGGAGGCTTGGGAAACACCATATATTTT.

The chain couples TRBV5-1 to TRBJ2-7; 10 bases are a match to TRBD1. V was pared by 3 bases and J by 2 bases, with 8 bases of the junction left unmatched. The CDR3 runs 16 residues. The germline CDR1 and CDR2 sequences are SGHRS and YFSETQ. CDR3 nucleotide sequence: TGCGCCAGCAGCTCCGGGACAGGGGATATTGCCTACGAGCAGTACTTC. Amino acids: CASSSGTGDIAYEQYF.

The genes are TRBV10-3 and TRBJ1-2; 11 bases map to TRBD1. The CDR3 contains 14 residues. Germline values: CDR1 ENHRY, CDR2 SYGVKD. The J segment lost 4 bases and the V segment lost 8 bases, leaving 6 bases of the junction unmatched. The CDR3 is CAIGAGTGGYGYTF. For the CDR3, the DNA is TGTGCCATCGGGGCCGGGACAGGGGGCTATGGCTACACCTTC.

V gene TRBV29-1 combines with J gene TRBJ2-7; D possibly corresponds to TRBD2 (5 bases). V was clipped by 8 bases and J by 4 bases, with 18 bases between them. From germline, CDR1 is SQVTM and CDR2 ANQGSEA. The CDR3 totals 13 residues. CDR3 DNA: TGCAGCCCCATTACGGGAACGATTTACGAGCAGTACTTC. This gives the protein CSPITGTIYEQYF.

This clone appeared once. The rearrangement links TRBV27 to TRBJ1-1; 10 nucleotides agree with TRBD1. Germline V gene lookup returns CDR1 MNHEY and CDR2 SMNVEV (reference sequence). The CDR3 runs 16 residues. J gave up 1 base and V 1 base, and 3 bases lay outside the gene matches. The DNA for the CDR3 is TGTGCCAGCAGTTTATGGGGACAGGGGACGAACACTGAAGCTTTCTTT. Its translation is CASSLWGQGTNTEAFF.

This chain connects TRBV7-7 to TRBJ2-1; 9 bases fit TRBD1. V gave up 5 bases and J gave up 8 bases; unmatched junction bases: 10. The CDR3 extends over 15 amino acids. The V gene's germline CDR1 is SSHAT and CDR2 FNYEAQ (reference sequence). The CDR3 region is CASSPTGTGSDEQFF. In DNA form, the CDR3 reads TGTGCCAGCAGCCCGACCGGGACAGGGTCCGATGAGCAGTTCTTC.

The chain joins TRBV6-1 to TRBJ2-3; maybe TRBD2 (5 bases). Germline V CDR1 and CDR2: MNHNS, SASEGT. Trimming stripped 3 bases from V and 1 base from J, with 8 bases between. The CDR3 is made up of 14 amino acids. The CDR3 DNA is TGTGCCAGCAGTGACGGGAACCGCACAGATACGCAGTATTTT. Encoded protein: CASSDGNRTDTQYF.

This chain joins TRBV5-1 and TRBJ2-3; D perhaps matches TRBD2 (5 bases). V was cut by 4 bases and J by 4 bases, with 10 bases left in between. The germline CDR1 and CDR2 sequences are SGHRS and YFSETQ. The CDR3 has 13 amino acids. CDR3 sequence (DNA): TGCGCCAGCAGCCCGGGTAGCGCAGATACGCAGTATTTT. Its translation is CASSPGSADTQYF.

This chain links TRBV23-1 with TRBJ2-7; D possibly corresponds to TRBD2 (6 bases). TRBV23-1 has ORF status, its function being uncertain. V lost 6 bases and J lost 6, with 24 bases in between. This CDR3 has 16 residues. The CDR3 region has the DNA TGCGCCAGCAGGCCTGAGCTGGCTAGCGAGGGGTGCGAGCAGTACTTC. Translation gives CASRPELASEGCEQYF.

J is TRBJ2-1 and V is TRBV11-2; perhaps TRBD2 as D (6 bases). V lost 4 bases and J lost 8, with 21 bases in between. CDR1 and CDR2 from the germline V gene are SGHAT and FQNNGV. The CDR3 runs 16 residues. The chain's CDR3 is CASSSNRDSSLYEQFF. The CDR3 region has the DNA TGTGCCAGCAGCTCAAACCGGGACTCATCGCTCTATGAGCAGTTCTTC.

The V gene is TRBV6-5, the J gene TRBJ2-3; 7 bases match TRBD1. CDR1 and CDR2 from the germline V gene are MNHEY and SVGAGI. Losses at the gene ends were 8 bases for V and 8 bases for J; bases not matched to a gene: 7. The CDR3 runs 12 residues. The CDR3 loop reads CASARDSLTQYF. Written as DNA, the CDR3 is TGTGCCAGCGCACGGGACAGCCTTACGCAGTATTTT.

This clone was seen only a few times. The rearrangement joins TRBV4-2 to TRBJ2-2, with D hard to call. The CDR3 totals 13 residues. Germline CDR1 LGHNA, CDR2 YNFKEQ. Trimming left V 1 base short and J 5 bases short, with 5 bases between. The CDR3 DNA sequence: TGTGCCAGCAGCCAAGCCCTGACCGGGGAGCTGTTTTTT. Its protein is CASSQALTGELFF.

The genes are TRBV6-5 and TRBJ1-2; 9 nucleotides line up with TRBD1. CDR3 size: 14 residues. V gave up 9 bases and J gave up 8 bases; unmatched junction bases: 13. CDR1 and CDR2 from the germline V gene are MNHEY and SVGAGI. CDR3 region: CASHPGQGREGYTF. CDR3 DNA sequence: TGTGCCAGTCATCCGGGACAGGGACGGGAGGGCTACACCTTC.

Only one count was recorded for this clone. The gene calls are TRBV5-1 and TRBJ1-2; 9 positions agree with TRBD1. Trimming took 0 bases from V and 2 from J; bases not matched to a gene: 11. The CDR3 length is 18 residues. Per germline, CDR1 SGHRS and CDR2 YFSETQ. The DNA for the CDR3 is TGCGCCAGCAGCTTGGCCGGGACAGGGCCAGAAAGGAACTATGGCTACACCTTC. Amino acid sequence: CASSLAGTGPERNYGYTF.

J is TRBJ2-5 and V is TRBV14; TRBD2 is a possible D gene (5 bases). Germline CDR1 SGHDN, CDR2 FVKESK. CDR3 length: 14 amino acids. The V and J ends lost 8 bases and 5 bases respectively, with 18 bases between them. CDR3 residues: CASRRKAAWETQYF. CDR3 nucleotides: TGTGCCAGCCGGAGGAAGGCGGCCTGGGAGACCCAGTACTTC.